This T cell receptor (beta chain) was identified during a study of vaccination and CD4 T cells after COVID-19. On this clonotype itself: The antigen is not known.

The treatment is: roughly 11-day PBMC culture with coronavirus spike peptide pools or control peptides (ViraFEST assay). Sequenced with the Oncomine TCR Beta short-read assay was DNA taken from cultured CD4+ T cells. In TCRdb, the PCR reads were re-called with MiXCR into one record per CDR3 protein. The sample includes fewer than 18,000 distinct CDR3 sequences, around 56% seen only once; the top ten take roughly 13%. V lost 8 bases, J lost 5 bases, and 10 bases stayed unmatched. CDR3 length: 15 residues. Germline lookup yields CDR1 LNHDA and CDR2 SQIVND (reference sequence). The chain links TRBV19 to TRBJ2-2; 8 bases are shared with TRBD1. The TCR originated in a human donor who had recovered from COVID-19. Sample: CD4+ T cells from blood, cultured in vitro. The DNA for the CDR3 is TGTGCCAGTTCCCTAAAGGGACAGGTTACCGGGGAGCTGTTTTTT. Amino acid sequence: CASSLKGQVTGELFF.